Presented here are 30 T cell receptor beta chains from one specimen sequenced in a study of cytomegalovirus exposure and HLA in healthy donors. This PCR relied on a set of 60 Vbeta primers and 13 Jbeta primers. TCRdb keeps only in-frame clones here, not all; method: immunoSEQ multiplex PCR. The profile shows 150,000 to 200,000 clones, under 85% of them singletons. The specimen sequenced was PBMCs. These receptors originate from a man aged 45 to 65 in good health and CMV-seropositive.

Only one count was recorded for this clone. V usage is TRBV28 and J usage is TRBJ1-5; D gene uncertain. The length of the CDR3 is 13 residues. Trimming left V 5 bases short and J 3 bases short, with 8 bases between. Looked up from germline, CDR1 is MDHEN and CDR2 is SYDVKM. CDR3 residues: CASSTGINQPQHF. CDR3 nucleotides: TGTGCCAGCAGTACGGGAATCAATCAGCCCCAGCATTTT.

The chain links TRBV9 to TRBJ1-3; TRBD1 matches 7 bases. Unmatched junction bases numbered 4, after V lost 4 bases and J lost 0 bases. The CDR3 is made up of 15 amino acids. CDR1 SGDLS and CDR2 YYNGEE come from the germline V gene. The CDR3 DNA reads TGTGCCAGCAGCCTCGGACAGGACTCTGGAAACACCATATATTTT. This translates into CASSLGQDSGNTIYF.

The gene calls are TRBV6-1 and TRBJ2-5; perhaps TRBD2 as D (5 bases). Germline CDR1 and CDR2: MNHNS and SASEGT. With 10 bases removed from V and 5 bases from J, the gap between germline ends came to 14 bases. The length of the CDR3 is 12 residues. CDR3 DNA: TGTGCCACGCGGGTCGGGTACGAGACCCAGTACTTC. Amino acids: CATRVGYETQYF.

The genes are TRBV13 and TRBJ2-7; D perhaps matches TRBD1 (6 bases). Trimming stripped 7 bases from V and 5 bases from J, with 15 bases between. Germline-derived CDR1 and CDR2 are PRHDT and FYEKMQ (reference sequence). CDR3 length: 13 residues. DNA of the CDR3: TGTGCCAGCATCTCGTACAGGGACCACGAGCAGTACTTC. This gives the protein CASISYRDHEQYF.

The V gene is TRBV6-6, the J gene TRBJ1-2, with D unclear. This CDR3 contains 13 residues. CDR1 is MNHNY and CDR2 is SVGAGI in the germline V gene (reference sequence). Trimming shortened V by 5 bases and J by 4 bases, and 11 bases separated the two germline ends. The CDR3 spells CASSPDWIYGYTF. Written as DNA, the CDR3 is TGTGCCAGCAGTCCAGACTGGATCTATGGCTACACCTTC.

The chain recombines TRBV19 with TRBJ1-1; TRBD1 is a possible D gene (5 bases). V dropped 3 bases and J dropped 5 bases, with 13 bases sitting between them. The CDR3 runs 14 residues. Germline V CDR1 and CDR2: LNHDA, SQIVND (reference sequence). CDR3: CASSIPRADTEAFF. The CDR3 DNA follows: TGTGCCAGTAGTATCCCCAGGGCGGATACTGAAGCTTTCTTT.

This clone was detected only a few times. The rearrangement joins TRBV7-9 to TRBJ2-2, with 7 bases that match TRBD2. The CDR3 sequence is 14 residues long. Germline V CDR1 and CDR2: SEHNR, FQNEAQ (reference sequence). V gave up 6 bases and J gave up 3 bases; unmatched junction bases: 4. The DNA for the CDR3 is TGTGCCAGCAGGGGGCTAGCGGACACCGGGGAGCTGTTTTTT. Translation gives CASRGLADTGELFF.

V is TRBV6-1 and J is TRBJ2-7, with D tentatively TRBD1 (6 bases). Trimming cost V 6 bases and J 3 bases, with 18 bases left between them. Germline V lookup: CDR1 MNHNS, CDR2 SASEGT. This CDR3 contains 15 residues. CDR3 protein: CASRETWDISYEQYF. The DNA for the CDR3 is TGTGCCAGCAGGGAGACCTGGGACATCAGCTACGAGCAGTACTTC.

The CDR3 loop reads CASSPTVGIFEKLFF. DNA for the CDR3: TGTGCCAGCAGCCCCACAGTCGGGATCTTTGAAAAACTGTTTTTT. V is TRBV11-2 and J is TRBJ1-4; D is unresolved. The CDR3 spans 15 residues. The germline CDR1 and CDR2 sequences are SGHAT and FQNNGV. V dropped 5 bases and J dropped 7 bases, with 17 bases sitting between them.

The rearrangement links TRBV27 to TRBJ2-3, with 11 bases identical to TRBD1. Germline-derived CDR1 and CDR2 are MNHEY and SMNVEV (reference sequence). J was trimmed by 5 bases and V by 5 bases; bases with no gene match: 6. CDR3 length: 15 residues. The CDR3: CASSRTGGMLDTQYF. The CDR3 bases are TGTGCCAGCAGTCGGACAGGGGGCATGTTAGATACGCAGTATTTT.

The rearrangement joins TRBV4-2 to TRBJ2-5, with 12 bases aligning to TRBD2. The V and J ends lost 0 bases and 6 bases, in that order; junction bases with no gene match: 11. In germline, CDR1 is LGHNA, CDR2 YNFKEQ. The CDR3 is 18 amino acids. The CDR3 region is CASSQDGVGTSGLQTQYF. The CDR3 DNA follows: TGTGCCAGCAGCCAAGATGGGGTCGGGACTAGCGGGCTTCAGACCCAGTACTTC.

V gene TRBV7-9 combines with J gene TRBJ2-1, with 7 bases fitting TRBD2. The CDR3 is 13 residues long. Germline values: CDR1 SEHNR, CDR2 FQNEAQ (reference sequence). DNA of the CDR3: TGTGCTTGCGGGGGTGGGCGTGACAATGAGCAGTTCTTC. This codes for CACGGGRDNEQFF.

The chain uses TRBV30 and TRBJ2-7; 14 bases fit TRBD2. The CDR3 is 13 residues long. V gave up 7 bases and J gave up 7 bases; unmatched junction bases: 6. Germline CDR1 is GTSNPN and CDR2 is SVGIG (reference sequence). The CDR3 protein is CASGLAGVGEQYF. CDR3 coding DNA: TGTGCCTCGGGACTAGCGGGAGTTGGTGAGCAGTACTTC.

This clone showed up just a few times. In DNA, the CDR3 is TGTGCCAGCAGCGCCGGGACAGGGGTGTCACCCCTCCACTTT. Translation: CASSAGTGVSPLHF. The chain links TRBV5-8 to TRBJ1-6; 10 nucleotides align to TRBD1. Per germline, CDR1 SGHTS and CDR2 YDEGEE. After removal of 4 bases from V and 10 bases from J, the junction contained 5 bases not matched to a gene. The CDR3 has 14 amino acids.

V usage is TRBV4-2 and J usage is TRBJ1-6, with D maybe TRBD1 (6 bases). CDR1 is LGHNA and CDR2 is YNFKEQ in the germline V gene. V lost 0 bases and J 8 bases, leaving 14 bases between the germline ends. This CDR3 has 16 amino acids. Written as DNA, the CDR3 is TGTGCCAGCAGCCAAGATCAGGGGACGGCCCATTCACCCCTCCACTTT. Translation gives CASSQDQGTAHSPLHF.

V is TRBV5-4 and J is TRBJ2-5; 8 bases align to TRBD1. The J call is uncertain, as TRBJ2-7 better fits the DNA end. The CDR3 sequence is 14 residues long. CDR1 is SGHNT, CDR2 YYREEE, per germline (reference sequence). The CDR3 nucleotides are TGTGCCAGCAGCTTTGGGACAGGACCCTACGAGCAGTACTTC. It specifies CASSFGTGPYEQYF.

The chain combines TRBV10-3 with TRBJ2-1, with 12 bases identical to TRBD1. V lost 2 bases and J lost 5; bases outside the gene matches: 10. Germline CDR1 reads ENHRY; CDR2 reads SYGVKD. There are 18 residues in the CDR3. CDR3 sequence reads: CAISEGGQGALEDNEQFF. DNA of the CDR3: TGTGCCATCAGTGAGGGGGGACAGGGGGCGCTTGAGGACAATGAGCAGTTCTTC.

The chain recombines TRBV11-1 with TRBJ1-5; D is perhaps TRBD1 (6 bases). The CDR3 is 15 residues long. Trimming left V 1 base short and J 1 base short, with 8 bases between. Germline CDR1 and CDR2: SGHAT and FQDESV (reference sequence). The CDR3 sequence: CASSLGRGSNQPQHF. The CDR3 nucleotides are TGTGCCAGCAGCTTAGGCAGGGGAAGCAATCAGCCCCAGCATTTT.

The V call is TRBV7-6, the J call TRBJ2-1; 12 bases fit TRBD2. V shed 1 base, J shed 9 bases, and the junction held 7 bases outside the gene matches. Per the germline V gene, CDR1 is SGHVS and CDR2 is FNYEAQ. The CDR3 consists of 16 residues. As DNA, the CDR3 is TGTGCCAGCAGCTTAGATCTAGCGGGAGGGCTGATTGAGCAGTTCTTC. Its protein is CASSLDLAGGLIEQFF.

The CDR3 spells CASSLERGRAFF. The CDR3 region has the DNA TGTGCCAGCAGCTTAGAGAGGGGGCGAGCTTTCTTT. The chain employs TRBV7-6 and TRBJ1-1, with 7 nucleotides matching TRBD1. From germline, CDR1 is SGHVS and CDR2 FNYEAQ. Trimming took 1 base from V and 10 from J; bases not matched to a gene: 3. The CDR3 spans 12 residues.

The chain carries TRBV7-6 and TRBJ2-5, with TRBD2 matching 10 bases. Germline loops: CDR1 SGHVS, CDR2 FNYEAQ. This CDR3 region has 14 residues. Trimming removed 4 bases from V and 3 bases from J; junction bases left unmatched: 2. The CDR3 here is CASSSGTSEETQYF. The CDR3 DNA reads as TGTGCCAGCAGCTCCGGGACTAGCGAAGAGACCCAGTACTTC. Together with reference TRBV7-6 and TRBJ2-5, the CDR3 gives the full variable domain: GAGVSQSPRYKVTKRGQDVALRCDPISGHVSLYWYRQALGQGPEFLTYFNYEAQQDKSGLPNDRFSAERPEGSISTLTIQRTEQRDSAMYRCASSSGTSEETQYFGPGTRLLVL.

Concerning this clone: Other DNA variants within this sample encode the same CDR3. This rearrangement joins TRBV6-5 to TRBJ1-5; D ambiguous. CDR3 length: 14 amino acids. Germline CDR1 MNHEY, CDR2 SVGAGI. V was clipped by 5 bases and J by 0 bases, with 8 bases between them. CDR3 bases: TGTGCCAGCAGTGAGAGAAATAGCAATCAGCCCCAGCATTTT. Translating it yields CASSERNSNQPQHF.

The V and J genes are TRBV28 and TRBJ1-1, with D perhaps TRBD1 (5 bases). V was trimmed by 5 bases and J by 0 bases, leaving 10 bases between them. Looked up from germline, CDR1 is MDHEN and CDR2 is SYDVKM. The CDR3 has 14 amino acids. CDR3 region: CASSPGLMNTEAFF. The DNA for the CDR3 is TGTGCCAGCAGTCCGGGACTCATGAACACTGAAGCTTTCTTT.

V usage is TRBV4-1 and J usage is TRBJ1-6; 9 nucleotides line up with TRBD1. Trimming removed 1 base from V and 9 bases from J; junction bases left unmatched: 7. This CDR3 spans 16 amino acids. The germline V gene has CDR1 MGHRA and CDR2 YSYEKL. The CDR3 sequence is CASSQVVDRGVSPLHF. CDR3 sequence (DNA): TGCGCCAGCAGCCAAGTTGTGGACAGGGGTGTTTCACCCCTCCACTTT.

V usage is TRBV29-1 and J usage is TRBJ2-7, with a weak D call TRBD1 (5 bases). The V gene's germline CDR1 is SQVTM and CDR2 ANQGSEA. The V gene lost 2 bases and the J gene lost 7 bases, with 12 bases spanning the gap. The CDR3 sequence is 12 residues long. Here the CDR3 reads CSVEQGPGEQYF. CDR3 in DNA: TGCAGCGTTGAACAGGGCCCCGGGGAGCAGTACTTC.

This clone came up a few times. The chain has TRBV4-2 and TRBJ2-7; a possible D gene is TRBD1 (6 bases). V lost 3 bases, J lost 3 bases, and 15 bases lay in between. Germline CDR1 and CDR2: LGHNA and YNFKEQ. CDR3 length equals 15 residues. In nucleotides, the CDR3 is TGTGCCAGCAGCCAGAGCAAACTAGGGGGCTACGAGCAGTACTTC. Protein product: CASSQSKLGGYEQYF.

V and J are TRBV6-6 and TRBJ2-3, with 8 bases that match TRBD1. With 4 bases clipped from V and 4 bases from J, the junction kept 1 base outside the gene matches. This CDR3 spans 13 amino acids. Germline-derived CDR1 and CDR2 are MNHNY and SVGAGI (reference sequence). DNA of the CDR3: TGTGCCAGCAGTTTCAGGGGGCCAGATACGCAGTATTTT. Its translation is CASSFRGPDTQYF.

The chain is built from TRBV2 and TRBJ2-2; TRBD1 might be the D (6 bases). Germline V gene data show CDR1 as SNHLY and CDR2 as FYNNEI. Deletions cut 6 bases from V and 4 bases from J, with 12 bases between. The CDR3 is 14 residues long. The CDR3 protein is CASSIQGSTGELFF. In nucleotides, the CDR3 is TGTGCCAGCAGCATACAGGGTTCCACCGGGGAGCTGTTTTTT. Complete variable domain (other parts from reference TRBV2 and TRBJ2-2): EPEVTQTPSHQVTQMGQEVILRCVPISNHLYFYWYRQILGQKVEFLVSFYNNEISEKSEIFDDQFSVERPDGSNFTLKIRSTKLEDSAMYFCASSIQGSTGELFFGEGSRLTVL.

The chain recombines TRBV6-6 with TRBJ2-1; possibly TRBD2 for D (5 bases). Trimming cost V 8 bases and J 9 bases, with 17 bases left between them. CDR1 and CDR2 from the germline V gene are MNHNY and SVGAGI (reference sequence). The CDR3 length is 13 residues. CDR3 residues: CASLPIPGSEQFF. The CDR3 DNA follows: TGTGCCAGCTTGCCAATCCCGGGGAGTGAGCAGTTCTTC.

The chain employs TRBV4-3 and TRBJ1-5; D unresolved. The CDR3 contains 13 residues. The V gene lost 0 bases and the J gene lost 4 bases, with 4 bases spanning the gap. Germline V CDR1 and CDR2: LGHNA, YSLEER. Written as DNA, the CDR3 is TGCGCCAGCAGCCAAGAGAGGAATCAGCCCCAGCATTTT. Translation: CASSQERNQPQHF.